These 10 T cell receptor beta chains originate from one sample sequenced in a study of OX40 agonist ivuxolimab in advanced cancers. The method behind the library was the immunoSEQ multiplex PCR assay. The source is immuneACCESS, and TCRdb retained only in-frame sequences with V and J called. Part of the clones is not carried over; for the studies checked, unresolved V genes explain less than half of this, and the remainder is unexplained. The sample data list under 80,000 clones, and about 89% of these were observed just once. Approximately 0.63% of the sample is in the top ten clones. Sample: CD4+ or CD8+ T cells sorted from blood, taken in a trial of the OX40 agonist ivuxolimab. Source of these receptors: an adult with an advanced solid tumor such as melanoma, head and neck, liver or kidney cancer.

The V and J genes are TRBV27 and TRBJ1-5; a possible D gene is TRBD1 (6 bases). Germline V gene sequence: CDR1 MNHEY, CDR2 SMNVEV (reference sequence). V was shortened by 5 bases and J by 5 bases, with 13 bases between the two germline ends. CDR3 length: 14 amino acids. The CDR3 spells CASSGIGGHQPQHF. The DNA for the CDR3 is TGTGCCAGCAGTGGAATAGGGGGTCATCAGCCCCAGCATTTT.

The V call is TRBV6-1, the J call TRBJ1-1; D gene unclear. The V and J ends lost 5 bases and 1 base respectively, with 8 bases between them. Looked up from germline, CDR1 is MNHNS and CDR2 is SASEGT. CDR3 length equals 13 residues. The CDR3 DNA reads TGTGCCAGCAGTTATGCAGCGAACACTGAAGCTTTCTTT. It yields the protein CASSYAANTEAFF.

CDR3 sequence: CASSATSGGGQPNQNEQFF. The CDR3 DNA reads TGTGCCAGCAGTGCCACTAGCGGGGGGGGCCAACCAAATCAGAATGAGCAGTTCTTC. The V and J genes are TRBV6-4 and TRBJ2-1; 13 bases line up with TRBD2. This CDR3 contains 19 residues. Per germline, CDR1 MRHNA and CDR2 SNTAGT. Trimming at V came to 4 bases and at J to 7 bases, leaving 16 bases not matched to a gene.

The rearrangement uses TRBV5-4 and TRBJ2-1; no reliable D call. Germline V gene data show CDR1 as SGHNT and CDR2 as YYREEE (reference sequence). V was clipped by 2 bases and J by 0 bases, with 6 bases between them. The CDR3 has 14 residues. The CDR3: CASSFFGSYNEQFF. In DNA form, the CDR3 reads TGTGCCAGCAGCTTCTTCGGCTCCTACAATGAGCAGTTCTTC. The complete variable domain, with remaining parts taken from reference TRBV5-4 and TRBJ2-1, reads ETGVTQSPTHLIKTRGQQVTLRCSSQSGHNTVSWYQQALGQGPQFIFQYYREEENGRGNFPPRFSGLQFPNYSSELNVNALELDDSALYLCASSFFGSYNEQFFGPGTRLTVL.

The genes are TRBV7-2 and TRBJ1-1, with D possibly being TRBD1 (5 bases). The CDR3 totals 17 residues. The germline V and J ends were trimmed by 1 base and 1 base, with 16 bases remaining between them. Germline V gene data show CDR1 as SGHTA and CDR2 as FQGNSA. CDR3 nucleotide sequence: TGTGCCAGCAGCTTAGTGAGGGGTCTAACCCGGAACACTGAAGCTTTCTTT. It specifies CASSLVRGLTRNTEAFF. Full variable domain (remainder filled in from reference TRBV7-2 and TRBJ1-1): GAGVSQSPSNKVTEKGKDVELRCDPISGHTALYWYRQSLGQGLEFLIYFQGNSAPDKSGLPSDRFSAERTGGSVSTLTIQRTQQEDSAVYLCASSLVRGLTRNTEAFFGQGTRLTVV.

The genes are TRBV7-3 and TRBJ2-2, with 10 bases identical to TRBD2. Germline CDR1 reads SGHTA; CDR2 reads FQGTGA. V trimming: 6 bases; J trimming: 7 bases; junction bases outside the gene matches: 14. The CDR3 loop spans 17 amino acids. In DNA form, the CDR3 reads TGTGCCAGCAGTCCCGGAGGGCTAGCGGGAGCGGGCGGGGAGCTGTTTTTT. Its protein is CASSPGGLAGAGGELFF.

The CDR3 here is CASRSLAMALNEQFF. The CDR3 DNA follows: TGTGCCAGCAGATCACTAGCGATGGCACTCAATGAGCAGTTCTTC. The V and J genes are TRBV6-5 and TRBJ2-1; 7 positions agree with TRBD2. Trimming cost V 6 bases and J 6 bases; bases outside gene matches: 11. Germline V gene data show CDR1 as MNHEY and CDR2 as SVGAGI. CDR3 length: 15 residues.

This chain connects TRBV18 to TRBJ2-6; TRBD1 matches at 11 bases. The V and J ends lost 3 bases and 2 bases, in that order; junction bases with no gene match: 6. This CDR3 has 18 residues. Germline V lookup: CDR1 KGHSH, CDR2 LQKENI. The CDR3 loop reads CASSPSGQGVAGANVLTF. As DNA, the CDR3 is TGTGCCAGCTCACCCTCGGGACAGGGGGTAGCTGGGGCCAACGTCCTGACTTTC.

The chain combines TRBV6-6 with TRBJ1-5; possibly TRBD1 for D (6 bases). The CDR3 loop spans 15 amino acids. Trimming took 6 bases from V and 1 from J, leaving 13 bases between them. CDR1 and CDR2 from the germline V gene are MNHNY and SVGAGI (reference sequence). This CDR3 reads CASRTVQGSNQPQHF. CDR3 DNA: TGTGCCAGCAGGACCGTACAGGGAAGCAATCAGCCCCAGCATTTT.

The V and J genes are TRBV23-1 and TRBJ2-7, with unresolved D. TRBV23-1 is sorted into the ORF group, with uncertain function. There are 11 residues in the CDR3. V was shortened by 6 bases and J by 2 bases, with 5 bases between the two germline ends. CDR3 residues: CASSGTYEQYF. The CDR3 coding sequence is TGCGCCAGCAGCGGAACCTACGAGCAGTACTTC.